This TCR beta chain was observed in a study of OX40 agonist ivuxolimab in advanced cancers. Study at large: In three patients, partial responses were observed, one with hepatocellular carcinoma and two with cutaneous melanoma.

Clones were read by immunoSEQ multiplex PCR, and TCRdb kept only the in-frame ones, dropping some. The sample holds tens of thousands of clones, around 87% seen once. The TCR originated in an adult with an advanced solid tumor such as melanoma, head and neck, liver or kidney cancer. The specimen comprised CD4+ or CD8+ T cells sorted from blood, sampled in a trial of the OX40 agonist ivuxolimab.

The CDR3 DNA is TGTGCCATCAGTGAGTTTGGGGAATCTGACAGGGGCCCATATGGCTACACCTTC. Amino acid sequence: CAISEFGESDRGPYGYTF. J is TRBJ1-2 and V is TRBV10-3, with 8 positions matching TRBD1. V shed 1 base, J shed 5 bases, and the junction held 15 bases outside the gene matches. CDR3 length equals 18 residues. Germline V lookup: CDR1 ENHRY, CDR2 SYGVKD.